The TCR beta chain described here comes from a study of blood T cell repertoires in COVID-19. Original methodology: Amplification from reference gene primers served as the basis for estimated nucleated cell counts. Profiled with immunoSEQ multiplex PCR; TCRdb holds only in-frame clones, not every one. The V and J calls and clone size are taken from that table; D and trimming were inferred from the DNA. The table lists around 310,000 clones, nearly 90% of them singletons, with approximately 0.98% in the top ten. This clone was counted a single time. The V and J ends lost 4 bases and 2 bases respectively, with 12 bases between them. Looked up from germline, CDR1 is KGHSH and CDR2 is LQKENI. The CDR3 sequence is 15 residues long.

The chain employs TRBV18 and TRBJ2-1; a possible D gene is TRBD1 (6 bases). The TCR was taken from a woman between 40 and 55 years old with COVID-19, enrolled during active disease. Sample: peripheral blood. This CDR3 is CASSLSRGTYNEQFF. DNA for the CDR3: TGTGCCAGCTCACTCTCCAGGGGAACCTACAATGAGCAGTTCTTC.